The T cell receptor beta chain described here comes from a study of sequential checkpoint blockade in melanoma. Overall study context: Randomization was 1:1 between first-line nivolumab→ipilimumab and ipilimumab→nivolumab. Each arm's sequence ended with maintenance nivolumab.

Treatment noted: randomized to nivolumab then ipilimumab (arm A) or the reverse (arm B). From thawed PBMCs, live CD3+CD8+ cells negative for CD19 and CD56 were sorted. V gave up 5 bases and J gave up 4 bases, with 9 bases separating them. Germline CDR1 LNHDA, CDR2 SQIVND (reference sequence). CDR3 length: 13 amino acids. Sequenced by immunoSEQ multiplex PCR; TCRdb stores in-frame clones only, minus some. The table records about 27,000 clones, 77% of them present only once. Sequenced material: CD8+ T cells sorted from blood (inferred from file names), taken from a patient given nivolumab and ipilimumab in sequence. The source is a human donor with melanoma. The J gene is TRBJ1-5, the V gene TRBV19, with D possibly being TRBD1 (6 bases). CDR3 protein: CASSVQGNQPQHF. As DNA, the CDR3 is TGTGCCAGTAGTGTACAGGGAAATCAGCCCCAGCATTTT.